This T cell receptor (beta chain) appears in the sequencing data of a study of cytomegalovirus exposure and HLA in healthy donors. Concerning this clone: Antigen unknown.

Overall study results and limits: In a later analysis, productive TCRs from donors in an Asian-associated ancestry cluster reportedly carried fewer N-insertions than the cohort mean. TCR beta sequences numbering around 15,000 were associated with HLA alleles at 0.05 false discovery rate in a later analysis. Several V segments, TRBV6-2 and TRBV6-3 among them, could not be told apart and were dropped.

The CDR3 loop spans 17 amino acids. Trimming pared 0 bases from V and 0 bases from J, leaving 12 bases between. CDR1 and CDR2 from the germline V gene are LGHNA and YNFKEQ. PCR primers comprised 60 Vbeta and 13 Jbeta primers. Original processing notes: An analysis that came later counted 73 million or so unique TCR beta chains, approximately 10 million shared. Sequencing used immunoSEQ multiplex PCR; TCRdb keeps in-frame clones, though not all of them. V and J calls and clone size are given by that table; D and trimming were obtained from the DNA. The sample has some 150,000 clones, more than 80% seen once.

The clonotype was recovered from a woman under 40 in good health and CMV-seropositive. Sequenced: PBMCs. The rearrangement links TRBV4-2 to TRBJ2-1; D not certain. DNA of the CDR3: TGTGCCAGCAGCCAAGATCCAGCCTGGAGCTCCTACAATGAGCAGTTCTTC. It codes for CASSQDPAWSSYNEQFF.